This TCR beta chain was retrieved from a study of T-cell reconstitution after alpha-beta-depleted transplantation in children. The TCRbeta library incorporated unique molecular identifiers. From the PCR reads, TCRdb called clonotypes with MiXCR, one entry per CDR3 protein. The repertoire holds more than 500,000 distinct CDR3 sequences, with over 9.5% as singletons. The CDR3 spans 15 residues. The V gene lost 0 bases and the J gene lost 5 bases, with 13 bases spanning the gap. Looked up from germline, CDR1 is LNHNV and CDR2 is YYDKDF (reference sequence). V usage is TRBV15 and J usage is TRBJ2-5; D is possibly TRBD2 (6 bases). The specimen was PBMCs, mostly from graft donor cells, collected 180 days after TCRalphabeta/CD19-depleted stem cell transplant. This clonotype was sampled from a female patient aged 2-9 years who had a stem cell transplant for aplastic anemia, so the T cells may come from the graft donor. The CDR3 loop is CATSRDPGRRETQYF. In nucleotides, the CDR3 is TGTGCCACCAGCAGAGATCCAGGGAGGAGGGAGACCCAGTACTTC.